The 9 T cell receptor beta chains reported below all come from one sample, sequenced in a study of blood T cell repertoires in COVID-19. Only in-frame clones appear in the TCRdb table, and some are missing; sequencing was by immunoSEQ multiplex PCR. The data show roughly 100,000 clones, about 80% seen once. The sequenced sample was peripheral blood. These TCRs come from a human donor in a cohort sampled during active or convalescent COVID-19.

The rearrangement links TRBV11-3 to TRBJ1-2; D uncertain. The germline V and J ends were trimmed by 3 bases and 3 bases, with 8 bases remaining between them. Germline CDR1 and CDR2: SGHNT and YENEEA. The CDR3 has 13 residues. CDR3 protein: CASSLYEDYGYTF. The CDR3 nucleotides are TGTGCCAGCAGCTTGTATGAGGACTATGGCTACACCTTC.

J is TRBJ2-4 and V is TRBV4-3, with D maybe TRBD1 (5 bases). CDR1 and CDR2 (germline): LGHNA, YSLEER. The CDR3 extends over 13 amino acids. V shed 1 base and J shed 6 bases, with 7 bases lying between them. CDR3 nucleotide sequence: TGCGCCAGCAGCCAAGGACAGACAAACATTCAGTACTTC. Protein: CASSQGQTNIQYF.

The chain has TRBV11-3 and TRBJ1-3, with D maybe TRBD1 (5 bases). From germline, CDR1 is SGHNT and CDR2 YENEEA. Trimming pared 5 bases from V and 0 bases from J, leaving 8 bases between. The CDR3 sequence is 14 residues long. The CDR3 nucleotides read TGTGCCAGCAGCGACAGATACTCTGGAAACACCATATATTTT. Translating it yields CASSDRYSGNTIYF.

The chain has TRBV5-4 and TRBJ2-2; 9 bases line up with TRBD2. CDR3 length: 15 amino acids. CDR1 and CDR2 (germline): SGHNT, YYREEE (reference sequence). Trimming at V came to 2 bases and at J to 6 bases, leaving 5 bases not matched to a gene. DNA for the CDR3: TGTGCCAGCAGCTTCGGAGCGGGGGGCCCCGGGGAGCTGTTTTTT. It is translated as CASSFGAGGPGELFF.

The genes are TRBV11-3 and TRBJ1-2; tentatively, D is TRBD1 (5 bases). Germline loops: CDR1 SGHNT, CDR2 YENEEA. V lost 0 bases to trimming and J lost 4 bases, with 15 bases between them. CDR3 size: 16 residues. The CDR3 DNA is TGTGCCAGCAGCTTAGATCGGGGGACTGCCGGCTATGGCTACACCTTC. Translation: CASSLDRGTAGYGYTF.

This chain joins TRBV28 and TRBJ2-7; the D gene is possibly TRBD2 (5 bases). In germline, CDR1 is MDHEN, CDR2 SYDVKM. The CDR3 is 12 residues long. V dropped 6 bases and J dropped 7 bases, with 13 bases sitting between them. This CDR3 reads CASRKRTSEQYF. CDR3 coding DNA: TGTGCCAGCAGAAAAAGAACTAGTGAGCAGTACTTC.

V usage is TRBV5-1 and J usage is TRBJ2-7; tentatively, D is TRBD1 (6 bases). CDR1 SGHRS and CDR2 YFSETQ come from the germline V gene. V lost 2 bases, J lost 5 bases, and 8 bases lay in between. CDR3 length: 12 residues. The CDR3 region has the DNA TGCGCCAGCAGCTTAGAGGGGGACGAGCAGTACTTC. Amino acid sequence: CASSLEGDEQYF.

This clone rates as medium-sized (0.01 to 0.1%). DNA for the CDR3: TGTGCCAGTAGTATTGACAGGGTATCCTTATACCATCAGCCCCAGCATTTT. Its protein product is CASSIDRVSLYHQPQHF. This chain connects TRBV19 to TRBJ1-5; 7 positions agree with TRBD1. The CDR3 totals 17 residues. Germline-derived CDR1 and CDR2 are LNHDA and SQIVND (reference sequence). Trimming at V came to 3 bases and at J to 5 bases, leaving 13 bases not matched to a gene.

V gene TRBV7-3 combines with J gene TRBJ2-2; weak D call: TRBD2 (6 bases). The germline V and J ends were trimmed by 2 bases and 1 base, with 11 bases remaining between them. There are 16 residues in the CDR3. CDR1 and CDR2 from the germline V gene are SGHTA and FQGTGA. Here the CDR3 DNA reads TGTGCCAGCAGCTTATCTAGCGCTGGGAACACCGGGGAGCTGTTTTTT. Its translation is CASSLSSAGNTGELFF.